Below, one T cell receptor (beta chain) is given with its context. The antigen is unknown. The method was immunoSEQ multiplex PCR; TCRdb's version includes in-frame clones alone and lacks a portion of them. The repertoire holds some 94,000 clones, roughly four fifths seen once, with over 20% in the top ten. These data come from a study of radiotherapy plus CTLA-4 blockade in lung cancer. V was pared by 5 bases and J by 7 bases, with 11 bases between. CDR3 length: 13 residues. The germline CDR1 and CDR2 sequences are MDHEN and SYDVKM. Study-wide results and limits: An expansion of tumor-derived TCR clones occurred in blood after radiotherapy plus ipilimumab.

This chain links TRBV28 with TRBJ2-2; D uncertain. This specimen was peripheral blood, taken from a patient treated with radiotherapy plus ipilimumab. This clonotype was sampled from a human donor with non-small cell lung cancer that progressed on radiotherapy plus ipilimumab. The CDR3 DNA reads as TGTGCCAGCAGTCTACTTTCTGGCGGGGAGCTGTTTTTT. As protein: CASSLLSGGELFF.